The following is a T cell receptor beta chain sequence with its context. Sequenced by immunoSEQ multiplex PCR; TCRdb stores in-frame clones only, minus some. This table has a few million clones, approximately 93% appearing once. The sample originates from a study of shared clonotypes between healthy human individuals. The overall study: A couple of women and a few men aged 18 to 49 made up the donors.

The specimen sequenced was naive CD4+ T cells from PBMCs. Documented subset: CD45RA+ positively selected. This TCR derives from a man between 18 and 29 years old in good health. Some clones in this sample may be carry-over from other donors' samples.

The CDR3 sequence is CASSLDPGQGYSNQPQHF. CDR3 DNA: TGTGCCAGCAGCTTAGATCCGGGACAGGGCTATAGCAATCAGCCCCAGCATTTT. The V call is TRBV7-6, the J call TRBJ1-5; TRBD1 agrees at 9 bases. Germline V CDR1 and CDR2: SGHVS, FNYEAQ. The V and J ends lost 1 base and 0 bases, in that order; junction bases with no gene match: 7. The CDR3 sequence is 18 residues long.